The clone carrying this T cell receptor beta chain was detected a few times. Its antigen is as yet unknown. This entry belongs to a study of T cells in Graves' hyperthyroidism and ophthalmopathy. Whole-study results and caveats: Model predictions of ophthalmopathy came a median around 6.5 months before onset.

There were TCR beta CDR3 regions amplified from RNA transcripts. The HTBI primer set drove a first-round RT-PCR of the TCR CDR3. MiXCR was run by TCRdb on the multiplex PCR reads, yielding one entry per CDR3 protein. The sample has under 750,000 distinct CDR3 sequences, about 19% seen once. The sample comprised blood. The sequence derives from a woman aged 45 to 65 with Graves' hyperthyroidism that later progressed to Graves' ophthalmopathy.

DNA of the CDR3: TGTGCCAGCAGCTTACCCTACGGGACACCGTCAAACACTGAAGCTTTCTTT. As protein: CASSLPYGTPSNTEAFF. V gene TRBV7-9 combines with J gene TRBJ1-1, with a weak D call TRBD1 (6 bases). Germline CDR1 SEHNR, CDR2 FQNEAQ (reference sequence). This CDR3 is 17 amino acids long. V was trimmed by 2 bases and J by 2 bases, leaving 18 bases between them.